This T cell receptor beta chain came from a study of blood T cell repertoires in COVID-19. CDR1 MNHNS and CDR2 SASEGT come from the germline V gene. This CDR3 contains 13 residues. The ends lost 7 bases at V and 8 bases at J; junction bases unmatched: 6. Assay used: immunoSEQ multiplex PCR; TCRdb lists only in-frame clones, some missing. The sample lists some 200,000 clones, just under 90% occurring once. Input material: peripheral blood. This chain joins TRBV6-1 and TRBJ2-1; 9 bases map to TRBD1. This clonotype was obtained from a man aged 18-30 years with active or convalescent COVID-19. CDR3 DNA: TGTGCCAGCAAGATGGGACAGGGTTATGAGCAGTTCTTC. It encodes CASKMGQGYEQFF.